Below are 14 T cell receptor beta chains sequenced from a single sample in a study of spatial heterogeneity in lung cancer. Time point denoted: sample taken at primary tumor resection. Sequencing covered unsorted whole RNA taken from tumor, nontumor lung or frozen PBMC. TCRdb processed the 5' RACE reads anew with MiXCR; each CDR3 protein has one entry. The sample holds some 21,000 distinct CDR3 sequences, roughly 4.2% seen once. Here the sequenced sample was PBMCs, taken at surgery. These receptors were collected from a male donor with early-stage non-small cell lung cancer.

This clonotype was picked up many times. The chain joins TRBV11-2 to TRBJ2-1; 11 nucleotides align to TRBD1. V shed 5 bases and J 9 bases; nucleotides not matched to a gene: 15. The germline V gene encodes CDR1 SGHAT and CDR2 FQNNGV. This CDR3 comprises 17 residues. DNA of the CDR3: TGTGCCAGCAGCATAAACTTCGGACAGGGGGCCCGGGGTGAGCAGTTCTTC. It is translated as CASSINFGQGARGEQFF.

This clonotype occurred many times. In DNA, the CDR3 is TGTGCCAGCAGTTTTTTAGGGAGAAGGTCAGGGGGCTACACCTTC. This translates into CASSFLGRRSGGYTF. V is TRBV28 and J is TRBJ1-2, with D perhaps TRBD1 (5 bases). The V and J ends lost 3 bases and 8 bases respectively, with 19 bases between them. Per the germline V gene, CDR1 is MDHEN and CDR2 is SYDVKM. The CDR3 extends over 15 amino acids.

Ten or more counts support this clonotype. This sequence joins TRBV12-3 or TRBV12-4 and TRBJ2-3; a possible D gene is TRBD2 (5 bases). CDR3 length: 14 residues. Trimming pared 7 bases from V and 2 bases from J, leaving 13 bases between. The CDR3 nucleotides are TGTGCCAGCACCTCGGACTTTTCCACAGATACGCAGTATTTT. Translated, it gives CASTSDFSTDTQYF.

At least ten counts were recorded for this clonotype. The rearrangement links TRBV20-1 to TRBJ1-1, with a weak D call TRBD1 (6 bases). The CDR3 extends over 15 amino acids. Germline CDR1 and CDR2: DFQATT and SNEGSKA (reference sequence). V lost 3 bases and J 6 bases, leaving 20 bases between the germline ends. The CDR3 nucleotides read TGCAGTGCTAGGGTCTTGGGGGGCCGAGGCGCTGAAGCTTTCTTT. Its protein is CSARVLGGRGAEAFF.

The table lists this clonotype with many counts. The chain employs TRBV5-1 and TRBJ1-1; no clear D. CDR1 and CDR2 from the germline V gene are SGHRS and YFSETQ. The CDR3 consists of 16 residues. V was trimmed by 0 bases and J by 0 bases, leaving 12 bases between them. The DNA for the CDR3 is TGCGCCAGCAGCTTGGCTCCGGCCGTTATGAACACTGAAGCTTTCTTT. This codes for CASSLAPAVMNTEAFF.

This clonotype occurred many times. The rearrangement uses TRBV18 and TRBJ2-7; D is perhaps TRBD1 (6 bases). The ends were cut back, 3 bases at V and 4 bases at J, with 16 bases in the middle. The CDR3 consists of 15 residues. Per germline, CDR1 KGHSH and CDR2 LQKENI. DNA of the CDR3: TGTGCCAGCTCACCGGGGGCCGTGGCGGGTTACGAGCAGTACTTC. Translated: CASSPGAVAGYEQYF.

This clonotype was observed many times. Written as DNA, the CDR3 is TGCAGTGCCAGTCCCGGGACAGATTACAATGAGCAGTTCTTC. This gives the protein CSASPGTDYNEQFF. This chain joins TRBV20-1 and TRBJ2-1; TRBD1 matches 7 bases. The CDR3 length is 14 residues. From germline, CDR1 is DFQATT and CDR2 SNEGSKA (reference sequence). With V trimmed by 6 bases and J by 4 bases, 9 bases remained unmatched.

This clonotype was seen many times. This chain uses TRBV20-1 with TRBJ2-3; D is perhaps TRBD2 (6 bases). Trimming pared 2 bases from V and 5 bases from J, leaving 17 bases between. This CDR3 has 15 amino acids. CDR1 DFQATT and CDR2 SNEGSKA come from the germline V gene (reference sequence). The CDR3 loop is CSARNRVPGGDTQYF. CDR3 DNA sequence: TGCAGTGCTAGAAACCGGGTTCCCGGGGGAGATACGCAGTATTTT.

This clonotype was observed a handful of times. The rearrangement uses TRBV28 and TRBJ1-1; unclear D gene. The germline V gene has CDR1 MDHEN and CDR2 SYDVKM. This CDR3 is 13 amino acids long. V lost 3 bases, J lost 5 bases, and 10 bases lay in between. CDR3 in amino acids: CASSLLGLTEAFF. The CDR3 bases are TGTGCCAGCAGTTTGCTGGGGTTGACTGAAGCTTTCTTT.

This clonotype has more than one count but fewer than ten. The chain's CDR3 is CASSQGDRTIYGYTF. CDR3 sequence (DNA): TGTGCCAGCAGCCAGGGAGACAGGACTATCTATGGCTACACCTTC. The V gene is TRBV3-1, the J gene TRBJ1-2; tentatively, D is TRBD1 (6 bases). This CDR3 has 15 amino acids. V shed 3 bases and J shed 4 bases, with 15 bases lying between them. Germline-derived CDR1 and CDR2 are LGHDT and YNNKEL (reference sequence).

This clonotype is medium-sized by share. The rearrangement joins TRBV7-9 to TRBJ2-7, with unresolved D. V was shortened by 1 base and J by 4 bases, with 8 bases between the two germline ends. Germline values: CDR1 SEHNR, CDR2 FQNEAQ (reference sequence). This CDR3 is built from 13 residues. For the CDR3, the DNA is TGTGCCAGCAGCTTAGATGAAGAGTACGAGCAGTACTTC. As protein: CASSLDEEYEQYF.

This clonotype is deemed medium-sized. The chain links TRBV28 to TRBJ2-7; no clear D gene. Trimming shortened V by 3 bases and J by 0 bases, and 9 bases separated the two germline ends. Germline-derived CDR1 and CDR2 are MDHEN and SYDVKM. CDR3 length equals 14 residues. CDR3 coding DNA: TGTGCCAGCAGTTTCCTTCGCACCTCCTACGAGCAGTACTTC. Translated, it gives CASSFLRTSYEQYF.

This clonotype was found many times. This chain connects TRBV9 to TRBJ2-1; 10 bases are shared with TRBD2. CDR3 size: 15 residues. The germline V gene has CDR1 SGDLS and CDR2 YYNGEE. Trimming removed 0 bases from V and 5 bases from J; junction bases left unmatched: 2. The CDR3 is CASSVVSGRNNEQFF. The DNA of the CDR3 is TGTGCCAGCAGCGTAGTTAGCGGGAGGAACAATGAGCAGTTCTTC.

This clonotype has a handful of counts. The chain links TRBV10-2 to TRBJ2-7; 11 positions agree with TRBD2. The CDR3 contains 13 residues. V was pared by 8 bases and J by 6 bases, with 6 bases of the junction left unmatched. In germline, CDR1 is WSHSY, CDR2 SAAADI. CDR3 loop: CASGTSGGGEQYF. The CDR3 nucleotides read TGCGCCAGCGGGACTAGCGGAGGAGGCGAGCAGTACTTC.